Detailed here is one T cell receptor beta chain. Its antigen has not been determined. No qualities accompany the bases; no much larger clone lies one base away. This entry comes from a study of shared clonotypes between healthy human individuals (dated by TCRdb to 2019 to 2021). Study-level background: The cohort included three men and a couple of women between 18 and 49 years of age. Per donor, three plates each were used for CD4 naive and CD4 memory, two for CD8 naive, and one for CD8 memory. To estimate repertoire size and how much clonotypes are shared between individuals, the study performed deep sequencing of blood TCR repertoires from roughly five healthy adults. Different laboratories and diverse techniques were used to prepare libraries and sequence TCR repertoires, to increase sequencing depth and limit assay-specific biases. Between about 0.9 and 9 billion PBMCs per donor were obtained by leukapheresis. Overall study outcomes, separate from this receptor: Sampling was restricted to blood, and TCR repertoires in tissue are likely to differ from TCR repertoires in blood. Naive subsets generally had larger estimated clonotype richness than memory subsets. The genetic and exposure-history diversity represented was limited by the small number of donors. Based on pairwise subsampling, the degree of clonotype sharing among donors was expected to be affected by sequencing depth. Incomplete sequencing was indicated by rarefaction of sorted-subset datasets, despite the large sequencing depth. Clonotypes shared by all four sorted-subset donors showed higher generation probabilities than non-shared clonotypes. When a few donors were compared, the shared fraction of clonotypes was about 5.5% for naive CD4, 3.5% to 4% for naive CD8, about 2.4% for memory CD4, and under 0.5% for memory CD8.

Via the germline V gene, CDR1 is MDHEN and CDR2 SYDVKM. V loses 8 bases, J loses 1 base, and the germline ends lie 12 bases apart. Including the terminal cysteine and phenylalanine, the CDR3 comprises 13 residues. The only DNA kept is the CDR3, 39 bases in frame from the first base. Using the deep immunoSEQ assay, TCR CDR3 regions were amplified from genomic DNA by multiplex PCR. Extracted genomic DNA from each cell subset was spread evenly across all wells of several immunoSEQ 96-well plates, with each plate serving as a replicate. For sorted subsets, around 0.2 ug genomic DNA, equal to 30,000 to 35,000 T cell genomes, was loaded into each replicate PCR. Purified libraries were quantified with a Qubit 3.0 fluorometer, sized on a Bioanalyzer 2100, and re-quantified with the KAPA Library Quantification kit. Every immunoSEQ 96-well plate was sequenced on a separate single-read 150-cycle Illumina NextSeq 550 flow cell. As for the original processing: Because the immunoSEQ output included only junctional sequences and no quality scores, the filtering could not be the same as the filtering used for full-length reads. Sequences were annotated with PyIR, a Python wrapper for IgBLAST v1.9, and V/J genes and CDR3 were assigned using IMGT germline references. Any read was removed if the V/J assignment was weak (E-value above 1e-6), the CDR3 was missing, or the read contained stop codons, out-of-frame junctions, or ambiguous translated residues. V3J clonotypes were defined by identical inferred V gene, J gene, and CDR3 amino acid sequence. The percentage overlap between two repertoires was calculated by dividing the number of shared unique clonotypes by the size of the smaller repertoire. RTK rarefaction, the Chao1 estimator, and Recon v2.1 estimates of unobserved clonotypes were used to assess repertoire richness. For all TCRbeta clonotypes obtained by the gDNA method from a few donors, generation probabilities were computed with OLGA. TCRdb took over this immuneACCESS table, retaining in-frame rearrangements with V and J assigned. Such tables are incomplete; in checked studies, under half of the missing clones stem from an unresolved V gene, and the remainder is unexplained. Clone size and V and J calls were adopted from that table, with D and trimming inferred from the DNA. A total of roughly 320,000 clones appear in this sample, around 87% of them only once. The ten largest clones add up to under 20% of the sample.

Healthy HIV-negative adults with no recently reported acute infections or vaccinations were included as donors. Every donor was a Caucasian adult residing in Nashville, Tennessee, USA. CD8 memory samples were composed of magnetically selected CD45RO+ cells combined with CCR7-negative CD45RA+ effector memory (TemRA) cells. Blood was obtained by leukapheresis, after which PBMCs were separated by Ficoll-Histopaque density gradient centrifugation and cryopreserved in liquid nitrogen vapor phase. Analytical flow cytometry was used to check the purity and quantity of each magnetically sorted T cell population. Genomic DNA was isolated from every sorted fraction and measured by UV absorbance on a Nanodrop 2000c.

The sample comprised memory CD8+ T cells sorted from blood. Explained via the paper, the cell subset or site label denotes: CD45RO+ cells pooled with CCR7-negative TemRA cells. The source of this sequence is a young man in good health. The receptor chain draws on TRBV28 and TRBJ2-7; no D gene is confidently identified. Read as DNA, the sequence is TGTGCCAGCGTCCACAGTATATCCTACGAGCAGTACTTC. It codes for CASVHSISYEQYF.